Given below is one TCR beta chain in context. Its antigen is currently not known. One base away there is no much larger clone; base qualities are not given. The sample belongs to a study of IL-17A CD8 T cells in psoriatic arthritis synovium. Looking at the study overall: The goal of the study was to define the phenotype, molecular profile and function of synovial IL-17A+CD8+ T cells in psoriatic arthritis pathogenesis. The paper as a whole reports these results and caveats: Although most synovial CD8+ subsets stayed polyclonal, some individual clones made up over 5% of the repertoire. Cells came from synovial fluid rather than synovial tissue, since no psoriatic arthritis synovial tissue samples were available. TCR sequencing covered only three patients, which the authors acknowledged as a limited sample size.

Synovial fluid effusions were aspirated from actively inflamed joints of psoriatic arthritis patients. Memory CD8+ T cells in synovial fluid were sorted patient by patient into Tc17 (IL-17A+) cells, bulk memory cells and Tc1 (IL-17A-IFNgamma+) cells in order to compare their TCR repertoires. The psoriatic arthritis patients fulfilled the Classification of Psoriatic Arthritis Study Group (CASPAR) criteria. CD45RA-CD27+/- plus CD45RA+CD27- cells were sorted as bulk memory CD8+ T cells. In a few patients with psoriatic arthritis, sorted CD8+ T cell subsets from synovial fluid were put through TCRbeta sequencing. After isolation with Lymphoprep, synovial fluid mononuclear cells were cryopreserved in liquid nitrogen until use. The medium used for cryopreservation was made up of approximately 52% fetal calf serum and about 9% dimethyl sulfoxide. DNA was extracted (Qiagen), and TCRbeta V-D-J rearrangements were subjected to bias-controlled amplification followed by high-throughput sequencing (immunoSEQ; Adaptive Biotech). The authors processed their data as follows. The immunoSEQ Analyzer platform was used for sequence-level analysis of productive sequences. Clonality was calculated as 1 minus Pielou's evenness, so values run from 0 (highly polyclonal) up to 1 (monoclonal). The Morisita index, which runs from 0 (no similarity) to 1 (complete similarity), was used to measure repertoire overlap between subsets. Drawn from immuneACCESS, this table holds only the in-frame rearrangements with V and J called that TCRdb kept. Clones are partly lost; checked studies trace under half to an unresolved V gene and leave the rest unexplained. That table gives V, J and clone size, and the DNA gave D and trimming. The sample data list over 2,000 clones, and less than 75% of these were observed just once. The ten largest clonotypes hold 11% to 15% of the sample.

The CDR3 spans 11 residues, from the cysteine through the phenylalanine. Only the CDR3 DNA stays, 33 bases, in frame from base 1. Material for sequencing was memory CD8+ T cells from synovial fluid. The cell subset or site label here, explained by the study, means: bulk memory CD8+ T cells (CD45RA-CD27+/- and CD45RA+CD27-). The origin of this receptor is a human donor with psoriatic arthritis. The chain joins TRBV21-1 to TRBJ1-2. TRBV21-1 is a pseudogene locus. The DNA reads as follows: TGTGCCAGCAGCAACGACTGGGGCTACACCTTC. Its protein is CASSNDWGYTF.